This passage covers 24 T cell receptor beta chains from one sample sequenced in a study of cytomegalovirus exposure and HLA in healthy donors. The data were produced by immunoSEQ multiplex PCR, yet TCRdb's version contains in-frame clones alone and is incomplete. The table lists hundreds of thousands of clones, roughly 88% of them singletons, with over 0.75% in the top ten. Sequencing input: PBMCs. The receptors were sampled from a woman aged 18-29 years in good health and CMV-seronegative.

A single count supports this clone. This chain connects TRBV30 to TRBJ2-1, with D perhaps matching TRBD2 (6 bases). The CDR3 runs to 14 residues. The germline CDR1 and CDR2 sequences are GTSNPN and SVGIG (reference sequence). The V end lost 2 bases, the J end lost 2 bases, and 10 bases lay between the germline ends. The CDR3: CAWSFSGPYNEQFF. CDR3 DNA sequence: TGTGCCTGGAGTTTCAGCGGGCCCTACAATGAGCAGTTCTTC.

CDR3 sequence reads: CASSYDRAGGYTF. The CDR3 region has the DNA TGTGCCAGCAGTTACGACAGGGCGGGCGGCTACACCTTC. The chain combines TRBV6-5 with TRBJ1-2, with 7 bases fitting TRBD1. The CDR3 is 13 amino acids. V was pared by 2 bases and J by 8 bases, with 5 bases of the junction left unmatched. The germline V gene has CDR1 MNHEY and CDR2 SVGAGI.

This rearrangement joins TRBV5-4 to TRBJ2-2; no reliable D call. The CDR3 runs to 14 residues. The V gene's germline CDR1 is SGHNT and CDR2 YYREEE (reference sequence). The germline V and J ends were trimmed by 3 bases and 7 bases, with 13 bases remaining between them. Here the CDR3 DNA reads TGTGCCAGCAGCTCTACGAGTGGTAACGGGGAGCTGTTTTTT. Amino acid sequence: CASSSTSGNGELFF.

The chain combines TRBV30 with TRBJ1-1; maybe TRBD1 (5 bases). Trimming left V 3 bases short and J 7 bases short, with 6 bases between. CDR3 size: 10 residues. From germline, CDR1 is GTSNPN and CDR2 SVGIG (reference sequence). The CDR3 reads CAWRGGEAFF. The CDR3 DNA sequence: TGTGCCTGGAGGGGGGGTGAAGCTTTCTTT.

For the CDR3, the DNA is TGTGCCAGCAGCTCCGATAAAGATAGACAGTCCTACGAGCAGTACTTC. This codes for CASSSDKDRQSYEQYF. This chain joins TRBV7-9 and TRBJ2-7, with D possibly matching TRBD1 (5 bases). Trimming took off 4 bases at V and 1 base at J, with 17 bases between the two ends. The length of the CDR3 is 16 residues. CDR1 SEHNR and CDR2 FQNEAQ come from the germline V gene (reference sequence).

This chain links TRBV6-1 with TRBJ1-1; TRBD1 matches 9 bases. The CDR3 runs 14 residues. The ends lost 6 bases at V and 4 bases at J; junction bases unmatched: 6. Germline V gene lookup returns CDR1 MNHNS and CDR2 SASEGT. The CDR3 bases are TGTGCCAGCAGCGTACAGGGGGCGGGCACTGAAGCTTTCTTT. It translates to CASSVQGAGTEAFF.

CDR3 bases: TGTGCCAGCACCTCTCTCCTGACTAGCGGGTCCGAGCAGTACTTC. Translation: CASTSLLTSGSEQYF. The chain has TRBV27 and TRBJ2-7; 10 positions match TRBD2. The CDR3 length is 15 residues. V was pared by 7 bases and J by 6 bases, with 12 bases of the junction left unmatched. Germline V gene data show CDR1 as MNHEY and CDR2 as SMNVEV (reference sequence).

This chain uses TRBV9 with TRBJ1-2; possible D gene TRBD1, 6 bases. Germline lookup yields CDR1 SGDLS and CDR2 YYNGEE. V was trimmed by 3 bases and J by 2 bases, leaving 17 bases between them. This CDR3 has 16 amino acids. CDR3 sequence reads: CASSGAGATTNYGYTF. The CDR3 DNA reads as TGTGCCAGCAGCGGAGCAGGGGCGACTACCAACTATGGCTACACCTTC. Looking up the rest from reference TRBV9 and TRBJ1-2 gives the full variable domain: DSGVTQTPKHLITATGQRVTLRCSPRSGDLSVYWYQQSLDQGLQFLIQYYNGEERAKGNILERFSAQQFPDLHSELNLSSLELGDSALYFCASSGAGATTNYGYTFGSGTRLTVV.

CDR3: CASSLFFRASGRLQETQYF. Written as DNA, the CDR3 is TGTGCCAGCAGTTTATTTTTCCGAGCTAGCGGGAGGCTCCAAGAGACCCAGTACTTC. The genes are TRBV27 and TRBJ2-5; 11 bases fit TRBD2. Germline V gives CDR1 MNHEY, CDR2 SMNVEV (reference sequence). The CDR3 sequence is 19 residues long. Trimming cost V 1 base and J 1 base; bases outside gene matches: 11.

The J gene is TRBJ1-3, the V gene TRBV5-6, with D uncertain. Germline V lookup: CDR1 SGHDT, CDR2 YYEEEE. The CDR3 is 14 amino acids. V was clipped by 1 base and J by 4 bases, with 9 bases between them. The CDR3 protein is CASSLQRLGNTIYF. The CDR3 DNA reads as TGTGCCAGCAGCTTGCAGAGGTTAGGAAACACCATATATTTT.

The CDR3 protein is CASSISGRNANEQFF. Written as DNA, the CDR3 is TGTGCCAGCAGCATTAGCGGGAGGAACGCCAATGAGCAGTTCTTC. The rearrangement uses TRBV7-3 and TRBJ2-1, with 10 bases that match TRBD2. The CDR3 is made up of 15 amino acids. With 5 bases clipped from V and 6 bases from J, the junction kept 7 bases outside the gene matches. The V gene's germline CDR1 is SGHTA and CDR2 FQGTGA.

The V and J genes are TRBV27 and TRBJ2-2; 7 positions agree with TRBD2. Trimming removed 5 bases from V and 5 bases from J; junction bases left unmatched: 5. The germline V gene encodes CDR1 MNHEY and CDR2 SMNVEV (reference sequence). The CDR3 contains 14 residues. The CDR3 protein is CASSPGRSTGELFF. As DNA, the CDR3 is TGTGCCAGCAGTCCCGGGAGGAGTACCGGGGAGCTGTTTTTT.

This chain connects TRBV27 to TRBJ2-5; 8 bases map to TRBD2. V lost 0 bases, J lost 5 bases, and 14 bases stayed unmatched. This CDR3 is built from 18 residues. Germline V gives CDR1 MNHEY, CDR2 SMNVEV (reference sequence). CDR3 residues: CASSLSNSGMLGSETQYF. For the CDR3, the DNA is TGTGCCAGCAGTTTATCGAATAGCGGGATGCTCGGATCTGAGACCCAGTACTTC.

CDR3 sequence (DNA): TGCGCCAGCAGCCGACTTGGCCAAGAGACCCAGTACTTC. It encodes CASSRLGQETQYF. The chain couples TRBV5-1 to TRBJ2-5; D is uncertain. The germline V gene has CDR1 SGHRS and CDR2 YFSETQ. V lost 4 bases and J lost 1, with 8 bases in between. This CDR3 is 13 amino acids long.

The chain carries TRBV25-1 and TRBJ1-2; the D gene is possibly TRBD1 (5 bases). The CDR3 runs 13 residues. The V gene's germline CDR1 is MGHDK and CDR2 SYGVNS. V was clipped by 4 bases and J by 8 bases, with 14 bases between them. The chain's CDR3 is CASSGTGRSGYTF. CDR3 DNA: TGTGCCAGCAGTGGCACAGGACGTAGCGGCTACACCTTC.

V and J are TRBV19 and TRBJ2-2; TRBD2 aligns across 9 bases. V dropped 7 bases and J dropped 6; count of bases not matched to a gene: 3. CDR1 LNHDA and CDR2 SQIVND come from the germline V gene (reference sequence). The CDR3 is 13 amino acids. The CDR3 protein is CASTRTSAGELFF. Here the CDR3 DNA reads TGTGCCAGTACTCGGACTAGCGCCGGGGAGCTGTTTTTT.

The rearrangement joins TRBV6-1 to TRBJ2-3, with 10 bases fitting TRBD2. From germline, CDR1 is MNHNS and CDR2 SASEGT. This CDR3 comprises 14 residues. The junction had 1 base not matched to a gene; V was cut back by 6 bases and J by 1 base. CDR3 sequence (DNA): TGTGCCAGCAGCCTAGCGGGAGGCACAGATACGCAGTATTTT. Translated: CASSLAGGTDTQYF.

The V and J genes are TRBV28 and TRBJ2-7; no firm D call. V dropped 3 bases and J dropped 1 base, with 16 bases sitting between them. The CDR3 totals 16 residues. CDR1 and CDR2 from the germline V gene are MDHEN and SYDVKM. The CDR3 loop is CASSFLTSQASYEQYF. CDR3 nucleotides: TGTGCCAGCAGTTTCCTTACCTCGCAGGCATCCTACGAGCAGTACTTC.

The chain employs TRBV5-1 and TRBJ1-1; TRBD1 aligns across 9 bases. With V trimmed by 0 bases and J by 5 bases, 5 bases remained unmatched. This CDR3 has 15 amino acids. CDR1 SGHRS and CDR2 YFSETQ come from the germline V gene. The CDR3 DNA sequence: TGCGCCAGCAGCTTGGCGACAGGGGGGCGGACTGAAGCTTTCTTT. Residues: CASSLATGGRTEAFF.

This chain connects TRBV4-1 to TRBJ1-3, with D possibly being TRBD1 (6 bases). Trimming removed 3 bases at V and 2 bases at J, with 17 bases between. The length of the CDR3 is 17 residues. Germline V lookup: CDR1 MGHRA, CDR2 YSYEKL. The CDR3 protein is CASSQGRVGAPGNTIYF. The CDR3 DNA follows: TGCGCCAGCAGCCAGGGTCGGGTGGGGGCGCCTGGAAACACCATATATTTT.

In its sample, this clone was seen once. The chain couples TRBV11-2 to TRBJ1-1; D not resolved. V dropped 5 bases and J dropped 3 bases, with 13 bases sitting between them. Germline V gene lookup returns CDR1 SGHAT and CDR2 FQNNGV. This CDR3 has 14 residues. The CDR3 DNA follows: TGTGCCAGCAGCCCTCAGACACCTTACACTGAAGCTTTCTTT. Its translation is CASSPQTPYTEAFF.

The chain links TRBV28 to TRBJ1-5; D ambiguous. Looked up from germline, CDR1 is MDHEN and CDR2 is SYDVKM. The CDR3 runs to 15 residues. V was clipped by 3 bases and J by 0 bases, with 9 bases between them. The CDR3 region has the DNA TGTGCCAGCAGTTTTGGGCAGTATAGCAATCAGCCCCAGCATTTT. Translation: CASSFGQYSNQPQHF.

The chain is built from TRBV27 and TRBJ1-6; 7 bases agree with TRBD1. CDR3 size: 14 residues. Trimming took 7 bases from V and 5 from J; bases not matched to a gene: 5. Germline CDR1 MNHEY, CDR2 SMNVEV (reference sequence). CDR3 loop: CASNSGQNNSPLHF. CDR3 sequence (DNA): TGTGCCAGCAATTCGGGACAGAATAATTCACCCCTCCACTTT.

The chain has TRBV10-2 and TRBJ2-5; D possibly corresponds to TRBD2 (6 bases). The germline gives CDR1 WSHSY, CDR2 SAAADI. V lost 0 bases, J lost 4 bases, and 12 bases lay in between. The CDR3 has 15 residues. The CDR3 region is CASSESGTGGETQYF. CDR3 sequence (DNA): TGCGCCAGCAGTGAGTCGGGGACCGGGGGAGAGACCCAGTACTTC.